Below, 21 T cell receptor beta chains from the same sample are listed, as sequenced in a study of T-cell reconstitution after alpha-beta-depleted transplantation in children. TCRbeta library construction was performed incorporating unique molecular identifiers. TCRdb independently ran MiXCR on the PCR reads; one entry per CDR3 protein. The table has about 500,000 distinct CDR3 sequences, 32% seen once. Sequencing used PBMCs from the stem cell graft donor, obtained from the stem cell graft. The receptors derive from a human donor who donated a stem cell graft to a child with aplastic anemia.

This clonotype showed up just a few times. The gene calls are TRBV19 and TRBJ2-5; the D gene is possibly TRBD1 (6 bases). The CDR3 spans 15 residues. Germline CDR1 reads LNHDA; CDR2 reads SQIVND (reference sequence). The ends were cut back, 5 bases at V and 2 bases at J, with 15 bases in the middle. The CDR3 DNA is TGTGCCAGTAGTGTCCAAGGACAGCCTCAAGAGACCCAGTACTTC. Translated: CASSVQGQPQETQYF.

The chain's CDR3 is CASSLSGTTNTGELFF. CDR3 nucleotide sequence: TGTGCCAGCAGTTTATCGGGGACAACGAACACCGGGGAGCTGTTTTTT. This sequence joins TRBV27 and TRBJ2-2, with D perhaps TRBD1 (6 bases). Trimming took off 0 bases at V and 0 bases at J, with 8 bases between the two ends. Looked up from germline, CDR1 is MNHEY and CDR2 is SMNVEV (reference sequence). The CDR3 runs to 16 residues.

V and J are TRBV18 and TRBJ1-1; maybe TRBD1 (6 bases). CDR1 KGHSH and CDR2 LQKENI come from the germline V gene. Trimming removed 4 bases from V and 5 bases from J, with 14 bases in between. The CDR3 length is 14 residues. This CDR3 reads CASSLLGGLTEAFF. The CDR3 nucleotides are TGTGCCAGCTCACTCCTAGGGGGATTGACTGAAGCTTTCTTT.

Comments on this clonotype: This may stem from a read error, because a much larger clone lies one nucleotide away. The chain couples TRBV20-1 to TRBJ1-5; D gene unclear. The CDR3 spans 16 residues. Germline V gene lookup returns CDR1 DFQATT and CDR2 SNEGSKA (reference sequence). The CDR3 protein is CCARGGQLYSNQPQHF. The CDR3 DNA is TGCTGTGCTAGAGGCGGCCAGCTGTATAGCAATCAGCCCCAGCATTTT.

The CDR3 protein is CASSFEGTEAFF. Here the CDR3 DNA reads TGTGCCAGCAGTTTCGAGGGTACTGAAGCTTTCTTT. This chain connects TRBV12-3 or TRBV12-4 to TRBJ1-1; D remains unclear. The CDR3 extends over 12 amino acids. Trimming removed 3 bases at V and 5 bases at J, with 7 bases between.

The chain employs TRBV7-2 and TRBJ2-1; D is uncertain. Germline V CDR1 and CDR2: SGHTA, FQGNSA. Trimming left V 6 bases short and J 7 bases short, with 13 bases between. The CDR3 covers 13 residues. CDR3 in DNA: TGTGCCAGCAGACGCGACTTTGATAATGAGCAGTTCTTC. Its translation: CASRRDFDNEQFF.

The chain is built from TRBV12-3 or TRBV12-4 and TRBJ2-5; TRBD2 matches at 12 bases. The CDR3 loop spans 15 amino acids. V lost 5 bases and J lost 5; bases outside the gene matches: 6. CDR3 in amino acids: CASSPGLAGLETQYF. The CDR3 DNA reads as TGTGCCAGCAGTCCTGGACTAGCGGGGTTGGAGACCCAGTACTTC.

This clonotype was detected only a few times. The J gene is TRBJ1-4, the V gene TRBV7-8; no firm D call. The length of the CDR3 is 13 residues. Trimming shortened V by 5 bases and J by 8 bases, and 12 bases separated the two germline ends. The germline gives CDR1 SGHVS, CDR2 FQNEAQ. The CDR3 DNA reads TGTGCCAGCAGCGCCGCGGACGGAGAAAAACTGTTTTTT. As protein: CASSAADGEKLFF.

This clonotype has a single count. The chain employs TRBV11-2 and TRBJ2-1; the D call may be TRBD1 or TRBD2 (7 bases each). V lost 3 bases and J 6 bases, leaving 30 bases between the germline ends. The CDR3 is 20 residues long. The germline gives CDR1 SGHAT, CDR2 FQNNGV. The CDR3: CASSFGRGGVYRAKSNEQFF. The CDR3 bases are TGTGCCAGCAGCTTCGGCAGGGGGGGGGTATACAGGGCTAAAAGCAATGAGCAGTTCTTC.

This clonotype was detected only a few times. The chain employs TRBV11-2 and TRBJ2-5; D gene uncertain. Germline V gene sequence: CDR1 SGHAT, CDR2 FQNNGV. CDR3 length equals 11 residues. V was shortened by 7 bases and J by 5 bases, with 8 bases between the two germline ends. The CDR3 nucleotides are TGTGCCAGCACCCTACGGGAGACCCAGTACTTC. It specifies CASTLRETQYF.

Many counts were recorded for this clonotype. The DNA of the CDR3 is TGTGCCAGCAGCTTATTTACAGACAGGGAGCTGTTTTTT. Translating it yields CASSLFTDRELFF. The V and J genes are TRBV7-9 and TRBJ2-2; D is unclear. Germline V CDR1 and CDR2: SEHNR, FQNEAQ (reference sequence). Trimming pared 2 bases from V and 9 bases from J, leaving 10 bases between. The CDR3 has 13 residues.

V is TRBV29-1 and J is TRBJ2-1, with D perhaps matching TRBD1 (7 bases). This CDR3 comprises 13 residues. Germline lookup yields CDR1 SQVTM and CDR2 ANQGSEA. V lost 2 bases and J 7 bases, leaving 12 bases between the germline ends. The CDR3 DNA is TGCAGCGTTGAAAAGGCAGGGGGGAATGAGCAGTTCTTC. Protein product: CSVEKAGGNEQFF.

The rearrangement links TRBV7-9 to TRBJ1-2; 8 bases map to TRBD1. The CDR3 has 14 residues. The ends lost 0 bases at V and 4 bases at J; junction bases unmatched: 1. Germline CDR1 SEHNR, CDR2 FQNEAQ (reference sequence). Here the CDR3 reads CASSLADRGYGYTF. DNA for the CDR3: TGTGCCAGCAGCTTAGCTGACAGGGGCTATGGCTACACCTTC. Full variable domain (missing parts from reference TRBV7-9 and TRBJ1-2): DTGVSQNPRHKITKRGQNVTFRCDPISEHNRLYWYRQTLGQGPEFLTYFQNEAQLEKSRLLSDRFSAERPKGSFSTLEIQRTEQGDSAMYLCASSLADRGYGYTFGSGTRLTVV.

CDR3 residues: CASGQGSTGNTIYF. CDR3 nucleotide sequence: TGTGCCAGCGGCCAGGGATCGACTGGAAACACCATATATTTT. This chain joins TRBV6-2 or TRBV6-3 and TRBJ1-3, with a possible D match to TRBD1 (5 bases). CDR3 length: 14 residues. Germline V CDR1 and CDR2: MNHEY, SVGEGT. Trimming shortened V by 8 bases and J by 2 bases, and 13 bases separated the two germline ends.

In its sample, this clonotype was seen a few times. The J gene is TRBJ2-7, the V gene TRBV20-1; TRBD2 matches at 8 bases. Germline V gives CDR1 DFQATT, CDR2 SNEGSKA (reference sequence). This CDR3 is built from 15 residues. V was pared by 5 bases and J by 6 bases, with 15 bases of the junction left unmatched. The CDR3 spells CSASRGAGVRGEQYF. The CDR3 nucleotides are TGCAGTGCTTCCCGAGGAGCGGGAGTTCGGGGCGAGCAGTACTTC.

The CDR3 here is CASSYVRGYGYTF. The CDR3 nucleotides read TGTGCCAGCAGTTATGTGCGCGGTTATGGCTACACCTTC. This sequence joins TRBV6-2 or TRBV6-3 and TRBJ1-2; D gene uncertain. This CDR3 is 13 amino acids long. Looked up from germline, CDR1 is MNHEY and CDR2 is SVGEGT. The germline V and J ends were trimmed by 3 bases and 5 bases, with 10 bases remaining between them.

This clonotype was observed a handful of times. The rearrangement joins TRBV12-3 or TRBV12-4 to TRBJ1-1, with no clear D. This CDR3 comprises 12 residues. V was pared by 11 bases and J by 3 bases, with 13 bases between. The CDR3 nucleotides are TGTGCCTCTCGACCGTTTGACACTGAAGCTTTCTTT. It encodes CASRPFDTEAFF.

The chain has TRBV7-9 and TRBJ2-7, with 11 bases fitting TRBD2. With V trimmed by 7 bases and J by 3 bases, 8 bases remained unmatched. The CDR3 is 15 amino acids. Per the germline V gene, CDR1 is SEHNR and CDR2 is FQNEAQ (reference sequence). CDR3: CASTDSGRAGYEQYF. CDR3 DNA sequence: TGTGCCAGCACCGATAGCGGGAGGGCCGGCTACGAGCAGTACTTC.

This clonotype was detected a few times. This chain joins TRBV6-2 or TRBV6-3 and TRBJ1-1; D is perhaps TRBD1 (6 bases). V lost 2 bases to trimming and J lost 2 bases, with 15 bases between them. From germline, CDR1 is MNHEY and CDR2 SVGEGT. The CDR3 sequence is 16 residues long. The CDR3 loop reads CASSYPKLGANTEAFF. The CDR3 region has the DNA TGTGCCAGCAGTTACCCGAAGTTGGGGGCTAACACTGAAGCTTTCTTT.

Only a few counts were recorded for this clonotype. This chain connects TRBV7-9 to TRBJ2-7, with D hard to call. Trimming removed 5 bases at V and 0 bases at J, with 8 bases between. Looked up from germline, CDR1 is SEHNR and CDR2 is FQNEAQ (reference sequence). The CDR3 sequence is 13 residues long. The DNA of the CDR3 is TGTGCCAGCAGCCTGACGGCCTCCTACGAGCAGTACTTC. This codes for CASSLTASYEQYF.

This clonotype was counted a single time. The J gene is TRBJ2-3, the V gene TRBV28; 13 bases agree with TRBD2. V lost 5 bases, J lost 6 bases, and 8 bases stayed unmatched. Germline assignment: CDR1 MDHEN and CDR2 SYDVKM. The CDR3 has 16 residues. CDR3 sequence: CASSTRTSGRSDTQYF. DNA for the CDR3: TGTGCCAGCAGTACCCGGACTAGCGGGAGATCGGATACGCAGTATTTT.